This entry is about one T cell receptor (beta chain). What it binds is unknown. This sample was taken from a study of cytomegalovirus exposure and HLA in healthy donors. The length of the CDR3 is 15 residues. Trimming shortened V by 2 bases and J by 9 bases, and 18 bases separated the two germline ends. The germline CDR1 and CDR2 sequences are SGDLS and YYNGEE. Study-level results: Prediction of most subjects' HLA-A and HLA-B alleles by TCR beta sequences was reportedly accurate. Certain indistinguishable V segments, among them TRBV6-2 and TRBV6-3, were excluded. Reports showed the classifier diagnosing cytomegalovirus status with high specificity and sensitivity.

Use of 60 Vbeta and 13 Jbeta primers characterized the PCR. Data came from immunoSEQ multiplex PCR; TCRdb stores just in-frame clones and leaves some out. Of some 54,000 clones listed, more than 75% were seen once; the top ten hold around 6%. The sequence was obtained from a male donor in good health and CMV-seronegative. This chain uses TRBV9 with TRBJ2-1; a weak D match, TRBD1 (5 bases). Sequencing was performed on PBMCs. CDR3 bases: TGTGCCAGCAGCGTCACGTCGGCCTCCGACAGTGAGCAGTTCTTC. It is translated as CASSVTSASDSEQFF.